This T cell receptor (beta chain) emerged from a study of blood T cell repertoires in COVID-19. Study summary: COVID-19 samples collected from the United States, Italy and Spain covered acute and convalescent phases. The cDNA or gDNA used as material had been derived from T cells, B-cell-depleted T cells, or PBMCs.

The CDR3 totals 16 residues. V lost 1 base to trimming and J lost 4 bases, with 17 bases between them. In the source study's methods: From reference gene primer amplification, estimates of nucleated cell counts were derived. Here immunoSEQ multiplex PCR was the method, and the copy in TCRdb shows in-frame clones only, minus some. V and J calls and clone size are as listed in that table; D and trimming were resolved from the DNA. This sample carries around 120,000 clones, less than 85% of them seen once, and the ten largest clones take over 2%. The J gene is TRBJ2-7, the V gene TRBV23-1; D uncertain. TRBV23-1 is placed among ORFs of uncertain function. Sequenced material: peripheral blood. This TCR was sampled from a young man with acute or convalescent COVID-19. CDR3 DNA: TGCGCCAGCAGTCAATTTACGTTCAGGTGTATTTACGAGCAGTACTTC. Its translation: CASSQFTFRCIYEQYF.